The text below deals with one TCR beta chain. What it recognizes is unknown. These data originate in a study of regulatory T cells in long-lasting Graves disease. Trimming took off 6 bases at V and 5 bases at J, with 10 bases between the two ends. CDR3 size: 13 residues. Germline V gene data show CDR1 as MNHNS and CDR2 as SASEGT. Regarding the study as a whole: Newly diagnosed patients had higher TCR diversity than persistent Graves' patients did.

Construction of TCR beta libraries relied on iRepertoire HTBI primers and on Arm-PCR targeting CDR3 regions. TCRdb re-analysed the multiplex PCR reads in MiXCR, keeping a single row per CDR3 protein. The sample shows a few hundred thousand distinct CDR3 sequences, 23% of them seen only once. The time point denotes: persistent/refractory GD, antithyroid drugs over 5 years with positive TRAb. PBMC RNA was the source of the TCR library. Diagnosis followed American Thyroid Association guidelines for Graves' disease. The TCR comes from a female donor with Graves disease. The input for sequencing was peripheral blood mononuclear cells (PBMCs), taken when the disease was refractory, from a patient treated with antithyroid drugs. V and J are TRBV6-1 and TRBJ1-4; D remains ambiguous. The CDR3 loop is CASSFRSNEKLFF. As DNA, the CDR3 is TGTGCCAGCAGCTTCCGTTCAAATGAAAAACTGTTTTTT.